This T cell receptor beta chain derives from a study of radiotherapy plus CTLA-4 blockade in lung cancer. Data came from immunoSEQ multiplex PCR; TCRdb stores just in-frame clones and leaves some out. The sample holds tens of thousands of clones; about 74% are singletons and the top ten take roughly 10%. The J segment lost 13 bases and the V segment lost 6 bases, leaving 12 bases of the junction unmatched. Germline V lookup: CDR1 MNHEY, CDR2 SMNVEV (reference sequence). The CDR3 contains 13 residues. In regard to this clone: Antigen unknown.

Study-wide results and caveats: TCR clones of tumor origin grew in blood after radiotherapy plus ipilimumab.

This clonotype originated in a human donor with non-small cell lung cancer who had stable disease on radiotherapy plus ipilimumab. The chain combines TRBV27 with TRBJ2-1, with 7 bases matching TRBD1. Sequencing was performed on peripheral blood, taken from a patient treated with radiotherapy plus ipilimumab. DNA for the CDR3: TGTGCCAGCAGACCTTTCGGGACAGATGCTCAGTTCTTC. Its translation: CASRPFGTDAQFF.